Listed below are T cell receptor beta chains from one sample, sequenced in a study of identical twins. TCRdb re-derived calls from the 5' RACE reads in MiXCR, one entry per CDR3 protein. The sample lists hundreds of thousands of distinct CDR3 sequences; 18% were seen once. This sample also appeared in a second study, on T cells expressing NK-cell markers.

Sequences were obtained from PBMCs. These TCRs come from a woman between 18 and 30 years old in good health. Both conserved end residues are part of each CDR3. Fields, in order: V gene, J gene, CDR3 protein.

TRBV5-1	TRBJ2-3	CASSSDLTRWDTQYF
TRBV20-1	TRBJ2-7	CSARSQISYEQYF
TRBV2	TRBJ2-5	CASSGLAGVSTETQYF
TRBV19	TRBJ2-1	CASSILAGGPGSFF
TRBV7-2	TRBJ2-1	CASSTSGSHYNEQFF
TRBV4-1	TRBJ2-1	CASSQERVNNEQFF
TRBV6-1	TRBJ1-5	CASSPGQSFQPQHF
TRBV20-1	TRBJ2-7	CSATLQGAVAYEQYF
TRBV7-9	TRBJ1-5	CAWGRDTNQPQHF
TRBV6-5	TRBJ1-6	CASSYSRKDSPLHF
TRBV20-1	TRBJ2-7	CSAVPAETREQYF
TRBV5-1	TRBJ2-1	CASWGASYNEQFF
TRBV9	TRBJ2-7	CASSVTGAEQYF